This TCR beta chain was profiled in a study of OX40 agonist ivuxolimab in advanced cancers. In the study overall: 30% to 40% of patients had received prior checkpoint inhibitor therapy. Study-wide results and limits: CD8+ T cells were the subset that, on average, had more expanded clones than CD4+. The study observed clonal expansion of CD4+ and CD8+ blood T cells by week 6 at 0.1 to 3.0 mg/kg.

The ends were cut back, 6 bases at V and 3 bases at J, with 12 bases in the middle. The CDR3 spans 15 residues. Germline CDR1 MDHEN, CDR2 SYDVKM. The data were produced by immunoSEQ multiplex PCR, yet TCRdb's version contains in-frame clones alone and is incomplete. The sample shows over 40,000 clones, around 88% of them seen only once. The table lists this clone with a few counts. Its antigen is undetermined. This sequence joins TRBV28 and TRBJ1-6, with D possibly TRBD1 on 6 matching bases. Sequencing was performed on CD4+ or CD8+ T cells sorted from blood, taken in a trial of the OX40 agonist ivuxolimab. The clonotype originates from an adult with an advanced solid tumor such as melanoma, head and neck, liver or kidney cancer. The CDR3 sequence: CASRGQLLYNSPLHF. CDR3 DNA: TGTGCCAGCAGAGGACAGCTACTCTATAATTCACCCCTCCACTTT. Using reference TRBV28 and TRBJ1-6 for the parts outside the CDR3, the full variable domain is DVKVTQSSRYLVKRTGEKVFLECVQDMDHENMFWYRQDPGLGLRLIYFSYDVKMKEKGDIPEGYSVSREKKERFSLILESASTNQTSMYLCASRGQLLYNSPLHFGNGTRLTVT.